Below, one TCR beta chain is given with its context. The target antigen is unknown. The sample belongs to a study of post-analysis software for immune sequencing data. General study points: Controls had lower frequencies than patients of about 5 TRBV segments, which included TRBV5-6, TRBV5-1 and TRBV20-1.

The CDR3 is made up of 16 amino acids. Germline trimming cut 0 bases from V and 5 bases from J; bases unmatched to any gene: 4. Germline assignment: CDR1 LNHNV and CDR2 YYDKDF (reference sequence). Built from TCR beta cDNA, the libraries had unique molecular identifiers in them. In TCRdb, the PCR reads were re-called with MiXCR into one record per CDR3 protein. The data show around 440,000 distinct CDR3 sequences, approximately 45% seen once. The sequencing sample was made of blood. The receptor was derived from a girl between 5 and 17 years old with multiple sclerosis. The chain employs TRBV15 and TRBJ1-6; 7 bases are shared with TRBD1. The CDR3 sequence is CATSRDWGTDNSPLHF. Here the CDR3 DNA reads TGTGCCACCAGCAGAGATTGGGGGACAGATAATTCACCCCTCCACTTT.